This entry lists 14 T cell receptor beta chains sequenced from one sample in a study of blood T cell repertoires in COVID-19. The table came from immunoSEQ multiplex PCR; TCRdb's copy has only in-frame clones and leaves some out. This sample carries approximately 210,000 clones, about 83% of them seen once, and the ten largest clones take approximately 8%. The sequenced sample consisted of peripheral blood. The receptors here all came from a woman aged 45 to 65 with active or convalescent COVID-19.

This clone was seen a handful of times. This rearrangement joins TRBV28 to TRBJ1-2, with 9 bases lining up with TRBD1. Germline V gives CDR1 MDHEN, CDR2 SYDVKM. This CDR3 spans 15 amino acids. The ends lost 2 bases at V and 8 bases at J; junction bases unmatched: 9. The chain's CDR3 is CASSLPTGGVSGYTF. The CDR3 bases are TGTGCCAGCAGTTTACCCACAGGGGGCGTTAGCGGCTACACCTTC.

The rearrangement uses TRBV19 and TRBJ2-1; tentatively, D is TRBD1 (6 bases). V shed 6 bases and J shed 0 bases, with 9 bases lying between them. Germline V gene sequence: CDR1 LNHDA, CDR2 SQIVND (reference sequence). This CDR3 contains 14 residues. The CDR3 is CASSTGSSYNEQFF. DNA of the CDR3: TGTGCCAGTAGCACAGGGAGCTCCTACAATGAGCAGTTCTTC.

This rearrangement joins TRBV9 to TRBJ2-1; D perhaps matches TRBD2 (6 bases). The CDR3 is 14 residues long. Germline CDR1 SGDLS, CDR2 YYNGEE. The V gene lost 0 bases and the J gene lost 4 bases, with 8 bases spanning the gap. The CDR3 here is CASSVGGLYNEQFF. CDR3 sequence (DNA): TGTGCCAGCAGCGTAGGGGGACTTTACAATGAGCAGTTCTTC.

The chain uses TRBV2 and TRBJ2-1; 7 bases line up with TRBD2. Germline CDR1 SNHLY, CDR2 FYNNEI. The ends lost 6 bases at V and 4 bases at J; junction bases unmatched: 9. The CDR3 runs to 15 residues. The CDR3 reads CASSPQRGPYNEQFF. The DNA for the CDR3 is TGTGCCAGCAGCCCCCAGCGGGGCCCTTACAATGAGCAGTTCTTC.

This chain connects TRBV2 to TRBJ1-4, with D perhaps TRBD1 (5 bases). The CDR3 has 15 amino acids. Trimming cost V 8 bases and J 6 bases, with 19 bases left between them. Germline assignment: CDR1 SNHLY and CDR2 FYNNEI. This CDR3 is CASGSDPGRHEKLFF. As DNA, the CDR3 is TGTGCCAGCGGGTCGGACCCAGGGAGGCATGAAAAACTGTTTTTT.

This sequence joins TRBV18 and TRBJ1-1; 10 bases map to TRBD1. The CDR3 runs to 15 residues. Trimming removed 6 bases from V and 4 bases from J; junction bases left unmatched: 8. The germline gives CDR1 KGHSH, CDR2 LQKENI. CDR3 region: CASSAGQGSITEAFF. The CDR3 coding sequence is TGTGCCAGCTCGGCGGGACAGGGGAGTATCACTGAAGCTTTCTTT.

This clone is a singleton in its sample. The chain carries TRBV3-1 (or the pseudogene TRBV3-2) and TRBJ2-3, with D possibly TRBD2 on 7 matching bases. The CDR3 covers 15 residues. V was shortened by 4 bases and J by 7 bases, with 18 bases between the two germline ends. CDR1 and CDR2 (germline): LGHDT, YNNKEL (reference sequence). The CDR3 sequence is CASSPDHGGRNTQYF. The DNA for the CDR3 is TGTGCCAGCAGCCCCGATCACGGGGGGCGAAATACGCAGTATTTT.

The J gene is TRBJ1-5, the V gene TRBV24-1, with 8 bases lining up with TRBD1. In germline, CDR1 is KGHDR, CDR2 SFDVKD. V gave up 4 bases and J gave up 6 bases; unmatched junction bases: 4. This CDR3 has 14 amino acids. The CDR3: CATSDPGGSQPQHF. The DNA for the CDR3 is TGTGCCACCAGTGACCCAGGGGGCAGTCAGCCCCAGCATTTT.

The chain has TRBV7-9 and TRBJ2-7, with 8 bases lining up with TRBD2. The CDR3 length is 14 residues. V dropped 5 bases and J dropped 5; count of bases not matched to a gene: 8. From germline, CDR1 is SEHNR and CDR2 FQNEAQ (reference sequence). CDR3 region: CASSETGLVNEQYV. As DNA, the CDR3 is TGTGCCAGCAGCGAGACGGGACTAGTAAACGAGCAGTACGTC.

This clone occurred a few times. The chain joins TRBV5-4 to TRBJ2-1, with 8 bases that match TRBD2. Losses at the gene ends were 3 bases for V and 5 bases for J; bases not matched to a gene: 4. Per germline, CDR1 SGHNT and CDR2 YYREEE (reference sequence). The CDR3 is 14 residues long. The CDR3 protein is CASSWGTRNNEQFF. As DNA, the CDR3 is TGTGCCAGCAGCTGGGGGACTAGAAACAATGAGCAGTTCTTC.

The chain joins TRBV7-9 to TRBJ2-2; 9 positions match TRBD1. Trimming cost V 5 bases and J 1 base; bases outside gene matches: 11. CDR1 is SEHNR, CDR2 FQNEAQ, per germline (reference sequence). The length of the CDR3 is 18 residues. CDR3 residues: CASSEIPGTGKNTGELFF. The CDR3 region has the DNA TGTGCCAGCAGCGAGATTCCCGGGACAGGGAAGAACACCGGGGAGCTGTTTTTT.

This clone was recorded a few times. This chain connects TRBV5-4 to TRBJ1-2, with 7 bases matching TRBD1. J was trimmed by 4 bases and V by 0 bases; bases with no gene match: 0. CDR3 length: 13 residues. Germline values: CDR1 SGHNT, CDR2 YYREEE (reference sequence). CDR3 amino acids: CASSLAGGYGYTF. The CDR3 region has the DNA TGTGCCAGCAGCTTGGCAGGGGGCTATGGCTACACCTTC.

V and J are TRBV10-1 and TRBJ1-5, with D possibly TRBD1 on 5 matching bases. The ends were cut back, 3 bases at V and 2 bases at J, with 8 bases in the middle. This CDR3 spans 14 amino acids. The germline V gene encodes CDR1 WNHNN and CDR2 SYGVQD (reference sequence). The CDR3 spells CASSDGTGNQPQHF. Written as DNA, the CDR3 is TGCGCCAGCAGTGACGGGACTGGCAATCAGCCCCAGCATTTT.

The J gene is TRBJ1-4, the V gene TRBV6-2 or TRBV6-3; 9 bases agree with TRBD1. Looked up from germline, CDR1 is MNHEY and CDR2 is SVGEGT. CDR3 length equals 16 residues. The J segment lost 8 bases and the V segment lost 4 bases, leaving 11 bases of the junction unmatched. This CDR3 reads CASSSLPGQGVEKLFF. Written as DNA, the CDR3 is TGTGCCAGCAGTTCACTCCCGGGACAGGGAGTCGAAAAACTGTTTTTT.